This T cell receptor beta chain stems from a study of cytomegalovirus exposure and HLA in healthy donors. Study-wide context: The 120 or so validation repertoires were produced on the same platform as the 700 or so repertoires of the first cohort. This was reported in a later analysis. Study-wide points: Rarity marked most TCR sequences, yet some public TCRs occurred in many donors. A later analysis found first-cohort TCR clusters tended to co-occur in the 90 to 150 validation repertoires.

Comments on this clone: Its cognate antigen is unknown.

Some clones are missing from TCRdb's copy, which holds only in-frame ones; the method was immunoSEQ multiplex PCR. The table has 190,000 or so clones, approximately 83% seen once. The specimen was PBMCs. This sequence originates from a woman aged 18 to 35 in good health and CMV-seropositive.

CDR3 region: CASSTSGGATEAFF. The CDR3, as DNA: TGTGCCAGCAGCACTAGTGGGGGGGCGACTGAAGCTTTCTTT. This sequence joins TRBV11-2 and TRBJ1-1; D may be TRBD1 (6 bases). The CDR3 runs 14 residues. Germline V gene data show CDR1 as SGHAT and CDR2 as FQNNGV. V lost 5 bases and J 5 bases, leaving 15 bases between the germline ends.